This TCR beta chain was observed in a study of blood T cell repertoires in COVID-19. Unmatched junction bases numbered 8, after V lost 10 bases and J lost 5 bases. From germline, CDR1 is SNHLY and CDR2 FYNNEI. The CDR3 length is 14 residues. Generated by immunoSEQ multiplex PCR, the TCRdb table keeps only in-frame clones and is missing some. The table shows 210,000 or so clones, with about 90% occurring only once. V gene TRBV2 combines with J gene TRBJ2-2; TRBD1 agrees at 9 bases. This clonotype was obtained from a woman aged 60 to 75 with acute or convalescent COVID-19. Sequencing was carried out using peripheral blood. The CDR3 sequence is CATTGQGRTGELFF. In DNA, the CDR3 is TGTGCCACCACTGGACAGGGGCGAACCGGGGAGCTGTTTTTT.